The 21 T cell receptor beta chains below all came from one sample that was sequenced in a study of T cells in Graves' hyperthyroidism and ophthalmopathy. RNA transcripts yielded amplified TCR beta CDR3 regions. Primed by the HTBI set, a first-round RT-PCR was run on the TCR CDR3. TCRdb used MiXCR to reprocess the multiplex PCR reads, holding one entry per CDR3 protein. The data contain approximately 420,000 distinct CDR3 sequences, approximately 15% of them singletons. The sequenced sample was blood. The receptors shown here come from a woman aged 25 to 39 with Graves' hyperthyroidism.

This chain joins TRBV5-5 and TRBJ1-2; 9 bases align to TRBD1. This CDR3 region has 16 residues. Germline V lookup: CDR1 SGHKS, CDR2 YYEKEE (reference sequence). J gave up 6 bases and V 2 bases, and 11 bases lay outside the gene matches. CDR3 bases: TGTGCCAGCAGCTTACGGGGACAGGGAGTGGTGGATGGCTACACCTTC. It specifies CASSLRGQGVVDGYTF.

The CDR3 DNA follows: TGCAGTGCTCTGGGAGGGAGGGCAGATACGCAGTATTTT. This encodes CSALGGRADTQYF. The chain couples TRBV20-1 to TRBJ2-3; 7 nucleotides align to TRBD2. Germline loops: CDR1 DFQATT, CDR2 SNEGSKA (reference sequence). With V trimmed by 5 bases and J by 4 bases, 6 bases remained unmatched. The CDR3 runs to 13 residues.

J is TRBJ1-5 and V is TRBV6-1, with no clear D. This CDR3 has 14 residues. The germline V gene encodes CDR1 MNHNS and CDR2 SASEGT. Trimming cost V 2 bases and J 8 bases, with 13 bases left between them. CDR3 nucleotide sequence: TGTGCCAGCAGTGAATTAAGAGGACTCAAGCCCCAGCATTTT. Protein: CASSELRGLKPQHF.

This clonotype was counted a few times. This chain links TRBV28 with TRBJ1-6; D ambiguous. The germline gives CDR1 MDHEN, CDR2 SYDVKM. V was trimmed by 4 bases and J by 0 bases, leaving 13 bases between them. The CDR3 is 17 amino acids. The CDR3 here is CASSSTALSSYNSPLHF. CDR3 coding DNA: TGTGCCAGCAGTTCGACGGCTCTTAGCTCCTATAATTCACCCCTCCACTTT.

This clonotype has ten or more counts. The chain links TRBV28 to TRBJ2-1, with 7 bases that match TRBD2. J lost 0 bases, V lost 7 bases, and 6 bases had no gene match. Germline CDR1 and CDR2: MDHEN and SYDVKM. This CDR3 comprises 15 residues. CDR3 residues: CASMGLAVSYNEQFF. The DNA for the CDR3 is TGTGCCAGCATGGGGCTAGCGGTCTCCTACAATGAGCAGTTCTTC.

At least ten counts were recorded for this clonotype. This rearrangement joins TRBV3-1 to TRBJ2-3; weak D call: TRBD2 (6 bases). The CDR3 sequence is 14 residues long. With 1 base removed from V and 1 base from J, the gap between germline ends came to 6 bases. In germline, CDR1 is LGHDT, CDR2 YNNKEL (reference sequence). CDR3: CASSQGGGTDTQYF. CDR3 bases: TGTGCCAGCAGCCAAGGGGGGGGCACAGATACGCAGTATTTT.

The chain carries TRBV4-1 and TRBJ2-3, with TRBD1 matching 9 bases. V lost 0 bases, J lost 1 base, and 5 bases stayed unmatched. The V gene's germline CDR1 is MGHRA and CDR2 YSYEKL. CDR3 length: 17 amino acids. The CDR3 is CASSQDGGTGRTDTQYF. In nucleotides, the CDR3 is TGCGCCAGCAGCCAAGATGGGGGGACAGGGCGCACAGATACGCAGTATTTT.

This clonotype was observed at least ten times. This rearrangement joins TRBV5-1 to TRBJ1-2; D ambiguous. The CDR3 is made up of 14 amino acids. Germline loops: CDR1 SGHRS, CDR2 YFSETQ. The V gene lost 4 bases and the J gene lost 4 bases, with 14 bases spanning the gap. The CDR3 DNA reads TGCGCCAGCAGCCAATCGACGGGAGCCTATGGCTACACCTTC. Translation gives CASSQSTGAYGYTF.

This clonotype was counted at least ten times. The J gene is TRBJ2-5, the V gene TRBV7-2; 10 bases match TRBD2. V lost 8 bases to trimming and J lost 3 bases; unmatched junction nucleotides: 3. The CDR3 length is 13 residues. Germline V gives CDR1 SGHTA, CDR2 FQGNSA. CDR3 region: CASLGLAEETQYF. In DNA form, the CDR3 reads TGTGCCAGCCTTGGACTAGCGGAAGAGACCCAGTACTTC.

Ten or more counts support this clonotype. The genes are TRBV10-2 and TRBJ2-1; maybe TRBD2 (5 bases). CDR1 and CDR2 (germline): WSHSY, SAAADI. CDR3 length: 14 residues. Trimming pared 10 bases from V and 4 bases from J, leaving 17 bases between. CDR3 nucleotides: TGCGCCACTCGTTTTAGGGAGAGATACAATGAGCAGTTCTTC. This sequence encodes CATRFRERYNEQFF.

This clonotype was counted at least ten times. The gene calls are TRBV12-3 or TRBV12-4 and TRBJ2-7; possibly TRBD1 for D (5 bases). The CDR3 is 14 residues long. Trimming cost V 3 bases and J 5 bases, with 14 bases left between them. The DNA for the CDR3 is TGTGCCAGCAGTTTGAACTCAGGGATCGACGAGCAGTACTTC. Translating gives CASSLNSGIDEQYF.

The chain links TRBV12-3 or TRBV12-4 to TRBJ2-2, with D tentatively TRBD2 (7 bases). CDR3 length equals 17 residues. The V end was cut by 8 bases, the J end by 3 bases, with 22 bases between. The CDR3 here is CASPPEGGGEYTGELFF. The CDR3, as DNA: TGTGCCAGCCCCCCCGAGGGGGGGGGAGAATACACCGGGGAGCTGTTTTTT.

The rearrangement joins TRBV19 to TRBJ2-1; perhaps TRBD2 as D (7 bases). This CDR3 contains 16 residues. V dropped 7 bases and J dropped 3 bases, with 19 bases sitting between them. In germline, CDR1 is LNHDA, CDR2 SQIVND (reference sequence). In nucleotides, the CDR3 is TGTGCCAGTAAGAAGGGGGGAGGGCCTATCTACAATGAGCAGTTCTTC. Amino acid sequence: CASKKGGGPIYNEQFF.

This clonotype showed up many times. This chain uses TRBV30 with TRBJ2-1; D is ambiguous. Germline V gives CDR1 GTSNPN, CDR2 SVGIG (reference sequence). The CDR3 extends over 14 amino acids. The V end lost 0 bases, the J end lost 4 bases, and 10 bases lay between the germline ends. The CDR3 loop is CAWSVFSSYNEQFF. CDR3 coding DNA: TGTGCCTGGAGTGTATTTAGCAGTTACAATGAGCAGTTCTTC.

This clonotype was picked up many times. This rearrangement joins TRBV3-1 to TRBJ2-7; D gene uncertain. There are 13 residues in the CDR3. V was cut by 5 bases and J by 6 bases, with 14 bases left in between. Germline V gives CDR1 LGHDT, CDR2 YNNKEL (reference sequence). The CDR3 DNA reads TGTGCCAGCAGCTCCCGCCACTCGGGCGAGCAGTACTTC. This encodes CASSSRHSGEQYF.

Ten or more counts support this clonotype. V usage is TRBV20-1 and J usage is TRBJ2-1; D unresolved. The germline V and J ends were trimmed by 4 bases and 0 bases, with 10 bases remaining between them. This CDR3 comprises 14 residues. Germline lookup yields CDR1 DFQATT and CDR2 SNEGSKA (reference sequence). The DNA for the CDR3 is TGCAGTGCTATCTCTCCTAGCTCCTACAATGAGCAGTTCTTC. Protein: CSAISPSSYNEQFF.

The CDR3 region is CASMSRPNTEAFF. The CDR3 DNA reads TGTGCCAGCATGAGCAGGCCGAACACTGAAGCTTTCTTT. This chain connects TRBV12-3 or TRBV12-4 to TRBJ1-1; the D is unclear. The CDR3 contains 13 residues. V was pared by 7 bases and J by 1 base, with 10 bases between.

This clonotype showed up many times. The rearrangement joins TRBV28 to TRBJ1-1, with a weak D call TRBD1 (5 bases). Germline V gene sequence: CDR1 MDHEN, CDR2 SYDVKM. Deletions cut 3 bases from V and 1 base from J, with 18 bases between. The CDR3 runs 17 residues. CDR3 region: CASSLGQGLRANTEAFF. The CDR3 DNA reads TGTGCCAGCAGTTTGGGTCAGGGCCTCAGGGCGAACACTGAAGCTTTCTTT.

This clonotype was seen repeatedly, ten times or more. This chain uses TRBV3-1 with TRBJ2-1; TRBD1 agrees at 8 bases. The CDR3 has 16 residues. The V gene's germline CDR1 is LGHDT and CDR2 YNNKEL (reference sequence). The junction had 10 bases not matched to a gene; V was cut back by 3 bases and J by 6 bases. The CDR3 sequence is CASSHATGQVVNEQFF. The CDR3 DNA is TGTGCCAGCAGCCACGCCACGGGACAGGTTGTCAATGAGCAGTTCTTC.

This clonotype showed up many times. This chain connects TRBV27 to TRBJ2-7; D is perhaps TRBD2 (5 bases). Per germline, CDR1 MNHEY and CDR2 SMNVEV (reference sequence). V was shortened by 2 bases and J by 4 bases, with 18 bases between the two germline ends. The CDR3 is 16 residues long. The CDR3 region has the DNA TGTGCCAGCAGTTTACGGGTCGGTGGGAGTTTTTACGAGCAGTACTTC. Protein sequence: CASSLRVGGSFYEQYF.

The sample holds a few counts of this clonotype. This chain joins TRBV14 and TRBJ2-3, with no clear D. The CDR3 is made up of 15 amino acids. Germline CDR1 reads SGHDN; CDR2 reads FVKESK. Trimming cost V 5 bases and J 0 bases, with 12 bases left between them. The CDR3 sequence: CASSARSRSTDTQYF. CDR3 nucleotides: TGTGCCAGCAGCGCCCGGTCGAGAAGCACAGATACGCAGTATTTT.